The rows below give T cell receptor beta chains drawn from one sample of a study of T cells in Graves' hyperthyroidism and ophthalmopathy. TCRdb used MiXCR to reprocess the multiplex PCR reads, holding one entry per CDR3 protein. The top ten hold 6.5% to 8% of the sample, which has approximately 560,000 distinct CDR3 sequences, more than 15% seen once. What was sequenced was blood. The origin of the receptors is a woman in her thirties with Graves' hyperthyroidism. Each CDR3 is given with its conserved first and last residue. The D gene is left open where the match is weak. Rows give clone size only sometimes, using once, few, many, or a class for an expanded clone.

D gene,clone size,V gene,J gene,CDR3 protein,CDR3 DNA
NA,many,TRBV7-2,TRBJ2-5,CASSLWLAEGLETQYF,TGTGCCAGCAGCTTATGGTTAGCGGAAGGGTTAGAGACCCAGTACTTC
NA,many,TRBV7-2,TRBJ1-2,CASSLVPPPGINYGYTF,TGTGCCAGCAGCTTAGTACCACCCCCAGGAATAAACTATGGCTACACCTTC
NA,few,TRBV13,TRBJ1-1,CASSSTDPRTANTEAFF,TGTGCCAGCAGCTCCACCGATCCTCGGACGGCGAACACTGAAGCTTTCTTT
NA,many,TRBV20-1,TRBJ2-4,CSARPLAKNIQYF,TGCAGTGCTAGACCGCTAGCCAAAAACATTCAGTACTTC
NA,NA,TRBV11-2,TRBJ2-2,CTSSLDRGTDNTGELFF,TGTACCAGCAGCTTAGATAGGGGGACTGATAACACCGGGGAGCTGTTTTTT
TRBD2,NA,TRBV6-2/TRBV6-3,TRBJ2-7,CASFGSGRAGQYF,TGTGCCAGCTTTGGTAGCGGGAGGGCCGGGCAGTACTTC
TRBD2,NA,TRBV9,TRBJ2-5,CASSVGASGSSETQYF,TGTGCCAGCAGCGTAGGAGCTAGCGGGAGCTCAGAGACCCAGTACTTC
TRBD2,few,TRBV20-1,TRBJ2-1,CGAREGRESGRANEQFF,TGCGGTGCTAGAGAGGGACGCGAGAGCGGGAGGGCCAATGAGCAGTTCTTC
NA,few,TRBV12-3/TRBV12-4,TRBJ1-5,CASSIRGPGYSNQPQHF,TGTGCCAGCAGTATCAGGGGCCCTGGGTATAGCAATCAGCCCCAGCATTTT
NA,many,TRBV7-2,TRBJ2-5,CATSHSGSYQETQYF,TGTGCCACTTCCCATAGCGGATCGTACCAAGAGACCCAGTACTTC
NA,NA,TRBV30,TRBJ1-3,CAWSTDGNSGNTIYF,TGTGCCTGGAGTACCGACGGAAACTCTGGAAACACCATATATTTT
NA,few,TRBV10-3,TRBJ2-5,CAISESTSTETQYF,TGTGCCATCAGTGAGTCAACATCGACGGAGACCCAGTACTTC
TRBD2,NA,TRBV19,TRBJ2-2,CASSTLTSGNTGELFF,TGTGCCAGTAGTACCCTGACTAGCGGGAACACCGGGGAGCTGTTTTTT
NA,many,TRBV28,TRBJ2-5,CASIHPDGLETQYF,TGTGCCAGCATACACCCCGATGGATTGGAGACCCAGTACTTC
NA,NA,TRBV20-1,TRBJ2-7,CSARDPEMAFYEQYF,TGCAGTGCTAGAGATCCGGAGATGGCTTTCTACGAGCAGTACTTC
TRBD1,many,TRBV20-1,TRBJ2-7,CSALQGADEQYF,TGCAGTGCTTTACAGGGGGCCGACGAGCAGTACTTC
NA,many,TRBV20-1,TRBJ1-5,CSAASGELGNQPQHF,TGCAGTGCCGCATCAGGGGAATTAGGCAATCAGCCCCAGCATTTT
NA,NA,TRBV7-8,TRBJ2-1,CASSYTLSYNEQFF,TGTGCCAGCAGCTACACCCTATCTTACAATGAGCAGTTCTTC
NA,many,TRBV20-1,TRBJ2-4,CSAISDKNIQYF,TGCAGTGCCATCAGCGACAAAAACATTCAGTACTTC
TRBD1,once,TRBV28,TRBJ1-5,CASSSPGQGDQPQHF,TGTGCCAGCAGTTCCCCGGGACAGGGGGATCAGCCCCAGCATTTT
NA,many,TRBV29-1,TRBJ2-7,CSVGGQSVNYEQYF,TGCAGCGTAGGCGGACAGTCCGTCAACTACGAGCAGTACTTC
TRBD2,many,TRBV7-3,TRBJ2-5,CASSLASGSSETQYF,TGTGCCAGCAGCTTAGCTAGCGGGAGTTCCGAGACCCAGTACTTC
NA,few,TRBV4-1,TRBJ2-5,CASSQEFRTQYF,TGCGCCAGCAGCCAAGAATTCAGGACCCAGTACTTC
NA,NA,TRBV10-3,TRBJ1-5,CAISEEGAEPQHF,TGTGCCATCAGTGAGGAGGGTGCGGAGCCCCAGCATTTT
TRBD2,NA,TRBV9,TRBJ2-1,CASSGGGTISYNEQFF,TGTGCCAGCAGCGGGGGGGGGACTATTTCCTACAATGAGCAGTTCTTC
NA,many,TRBV11-2,TRBJ2-7,CASSLSTVSYEQYF,TGTGCCAGCAGCTTAAGCACGGTATCCTACGAGCAGTACTTC
NA,NA,TRBV10-1,TRBJ2-2,CATTSKVHGGELFF,TGCGCCACCACTTCAAAAGTCCACGGCGGGGAGCTGTTTTTT
TRBD1,many,TRBV20-1,TRBJ2-7,CSAQTGGSYEQYF,TGCAGTGCCCAGACAGGGGGCTCCTACGAGCAGTACTTC
TRBD1,many,TRBV27,TRBJ2-5,CASRTGVKETQYF,TGTGCCAGTAGAACAGGGGTCAAAGAGACCCAGTACTTC
TRBD2,many,TRBV7-2,TRBJ2-7,CASSLVASGSYEQYF,TGTGCCAGCAGCTTAGTGGCTAGCGGGAGTTACGAGCAGTACTTC
TRBD1,many,TRBV28,TRBJ2-1,CASSTGGSVNEQFF,TGTGCCAGCAGTACAGGGGGTTCGGTCAATGAGCAGTTCTTC
NA,many,TRBV10-3,TRBJ1-1,CASLRSPVGTEAFF,TGTGCCAGCCTCCGGTCCCCGGTGGGCACTGAAGCTTTCTTT
NA,NA,TRBV20-1,TRBJ2-5,CSATRHQETQYF,TGCAGTGCTACCCGCCACCAAGAGACCCAGTACTTC
NA,many,TRBV20-1,TRBJ2-1,CSAETGTPSSYNEQFF,TGCAGTGCTGAAACCGGGACACCCAGCTCCTACAATGAGCAGTTCTTC
TRBD2,NA,TRBV18,TRBJ2-2,CASSPRLAGITGELFF,TGTGCCAGCTCACCAAGATTAGCGGGAATCACCGGGGAGCTGTTTTTT
TRBD2,many,TRBV7-8,TRBJ2-1,CASFPSGKVWEQFF,TGTGCCAGCTTCCCTAGCGGGAAAGTTTGGGAGCAGTTCTTC
TRBD2,many,TRBV10-2,TRBJ2-1,CASSGTSGSYEQFF,TGCGCCAGCAGCGGGACTAGCGGGAGTTATGAGCAGTTCTTC
NA,NA,TRBV19,TRBJ1-1,CASTAGHQPNTEAFF,TGTGCCAGTACGGCAGGGCACCAACCGAACACTGAAGCTTTCTTT
TRBD2,many,TRBV20-1,TRBJ2-7,CSAKAGVREQYF,TGCAGTGCTAAGGCGGGAGTTCGCGAGCAGTACTTC
TRBD1,NA,TRBV2,TRBJ1-1,CASSGQGEDTEAFF,TGTGCCAGCAGTGGACAGGGGGAAGACACTGAAGCTTTCTTT
NA,few,TRBV10-2,TRBJ2-7,CASTTGWGYEQYF,TGCGCCAGCACCACTGGGTGGGGGTACGAGCAGTACTTC
TRBD1,few,TRBV7-9,TRBJ1-1,CASSLVTGSTEAFF,TGTGCCAGCAGCTTAGTGACAGGGTCCACTGAAGCTTTCTTT
NA,many,TRBV18,TRBJ2-7,CASSPRGRATYEQYF,TGTGCCAGCTCACCACGCGGCAGGGCTACCTACGAGCAGTACTTC
NA,many,TRBV7-2,TRBJ2-5,CASSLLAFETQYF,TGTGCCAGCAGCTTACTGGCGTTTGAGACCCAGTACTTC
NA,few,TRBV3-1,TRBJ1-3,CASSLALDSSLDIVYF,TGTGCCAGCAGCCTAGCTCTAGACAGCTCCCTGGACATCGTATATTTT
NA,many,TRBV3-1,TRBJ2-7,CASSLRSGLGAYEQYF,TGTGCCAGCAGCCTCAGAAGCGGGTTAGGGGCCTACGAGCAGTACTTC
TRBD1,many,TRBV7-9,TRBJ2-5,CASSFDRAKQWETQYF,TGTGCCAGCAGCTTTGACAGGGCGAAGCAATGGGAGACCCAGTACTTC
NA,NA,TRBV6-1,TRBJ1-3,CASRSPEDGNTIYF,TGTGCCAGCAGAAGTCCCGAAGACGGAAACACCATATATTTT
NA,many,TRBV28,TRBJ1-5,CASSSGVGRYSNQPQHF,TGTGCCAGCAGTTCGGGGGTCGGCCGTTATAGCAATCAGCCCCAGCATTTT
NA,few,TRBV7-3,TRBJ2-1,CASSQDTDSPYNEQFF,TGTGCCAGCAGCCAAGATACGGACAGCCCCTACAATGAGCAGTTCTTC